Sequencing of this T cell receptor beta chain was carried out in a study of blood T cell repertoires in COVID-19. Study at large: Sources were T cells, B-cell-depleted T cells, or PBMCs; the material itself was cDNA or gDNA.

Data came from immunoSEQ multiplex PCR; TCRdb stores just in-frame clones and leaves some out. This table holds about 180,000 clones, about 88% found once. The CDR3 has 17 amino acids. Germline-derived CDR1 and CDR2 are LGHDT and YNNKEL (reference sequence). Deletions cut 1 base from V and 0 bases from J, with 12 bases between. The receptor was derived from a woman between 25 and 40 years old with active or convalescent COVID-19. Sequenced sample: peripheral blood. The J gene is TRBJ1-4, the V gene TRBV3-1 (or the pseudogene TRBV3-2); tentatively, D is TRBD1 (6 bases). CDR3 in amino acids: CASSQVTAGATNEKLFF. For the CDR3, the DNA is TGTGCCAGCAGCCAAGTGACAGCAGGGGCAACTAATGAAAAACTGTTTTTT.